This T cell receptor (beta chain) was captured by sequencing in a study of T cell responses to AZD1222 COVID-19 vaccine. Study outcomes and limitations: Nearly half of spike-specific TCRs reportedly go after variant regions that carry no mutations. Donors were chiefly white British, with a greater number of females, and clonal diversity was perhaps underestimated.

The CDR3 has 15 residues. Germline-derived CDR1 and CDR2 are MNHEY and SMNVEV (reference sequence). The V and J ends lost 3 bases and 3 bases respectively, with 14 bases between them. For this clone: The antigen is undetermined.

Produced via immunoSEQ multiplex PCR; TCRdb's table is partial and in-frame only. The repertoire holds 150,000 to 200,000 clones, with roughly 87% as singletons. Both about-4-week and about-12-week second-dose recipients were combined. The V gene is TRBV27, the J gene TRBJ1-2, with D perhaps TRBD1 (6 bases). Specimen: peripheral blood, collected 28 days after the second AZD1222 dose. The TCR sequence derives from an adult who received the AZD1222 COVID-19 vaccine. The CDR3 sequence is CASSFSSAGDYGYTF. The CDR3 nucleotides are TGTGCCAGCAGTTTTAGTTCTGCAGGGGACTATGGCTACACCTTC.